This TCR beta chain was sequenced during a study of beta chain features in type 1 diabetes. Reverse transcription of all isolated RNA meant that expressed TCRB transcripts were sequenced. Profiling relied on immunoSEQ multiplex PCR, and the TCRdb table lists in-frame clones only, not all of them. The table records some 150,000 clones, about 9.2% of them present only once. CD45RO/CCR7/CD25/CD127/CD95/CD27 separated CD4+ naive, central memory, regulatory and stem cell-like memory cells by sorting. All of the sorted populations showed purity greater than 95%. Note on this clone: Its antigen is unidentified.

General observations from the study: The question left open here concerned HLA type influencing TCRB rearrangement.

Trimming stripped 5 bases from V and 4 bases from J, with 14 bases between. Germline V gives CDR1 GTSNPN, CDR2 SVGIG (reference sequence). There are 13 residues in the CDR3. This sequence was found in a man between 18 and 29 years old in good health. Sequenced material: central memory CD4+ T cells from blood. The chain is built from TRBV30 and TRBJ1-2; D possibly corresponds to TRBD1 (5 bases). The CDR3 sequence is CAWSNTGVYGYTF. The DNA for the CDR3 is TGTGCCTGGTCAAACACGGGGGTCTATGGCTACACCTTC. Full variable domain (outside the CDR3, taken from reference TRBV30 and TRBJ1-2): SQTIHQWPATLVQPVGSPLSLECTVEGTSNPNLYWYRQAAGRGLQLLFYSVGIGQISSEVPQNLSASRPQDRQFILSSKKLLLSDSGFYLCAWSNTGVYGYTFGSGTRLTVV.